This T cell receptor (beta chain) was retrieved from a study of CD8 T cells in ankylosing spondylitis. Quantitative molecular-barcoded 5'-RACE generated the TCR beta libraries. Via MiXCR, TCRdb re-called the 5' RACE reads, giving one row per CDR3 protein. Among approximately 150,000 distinct CDR3 sequences, 40% to 50% were seen once, and the ten largest hold over 12%. Whole-study findings and limits: A TCR beta motif made of fewer than 10 highly homologous variants seemed typical of ankylosing spondylitis blood.

The germline CDR1 and CDR2 sequences are SNHLY and FYNNEI. Trimming at V came to 9 bases and at J to 3 bases, leaving 9 bases not matched to a gene. This CDR3 is built from 14 residues. Turning to this clonotype: Its matching antigen is unknown.

This chain connects TRBV2 to TRBJ2-5; 8 bases align to TRBD2. The TCR comes from a male donor with ankylosing spondylitis. The sequencing sample was made of synovial fluid, either unsorted or a sorted T cell fraction (not recorded which). This CDR3 reads CARKERELEETQYF. The DNA for the CDR3 is TGTGCCAGAAAGGAGCGGGAGCTTGAAGAGACCCAGTACTTC. The entire variable domain, with the rest obtained from reference TRBV2 and TRBJ2-5, is as follows: EPEVTQTPSHQVTQMGQEVILRCVPISNHLYFYWYRQILGQKVEFLVSFYNNEISEKSEIFDDQFSVERPDGSNFTLKIRSTKLEDSAMYFCARKERELEETQYFGPGTRLLVL.